These T cell receptor beta chains were read from a single sample in a study of T cell changes during pregnancy in multiple sclerosis. TCRdb keeps only in-frame clones here, not all; method: immunoSEQ multiplex PCR. The top ten clones hold about 4.5% of a sample with approximately 83,000 clones, approximately 92% of them seen once. The source was peripheral blood, collected in the first trimester of pregnancy. These TCRs come from a female donor with multiple sclerosis, enrolled in a pregnancy study. The CDR3 runs from the conserved cysteine through the conserved F or W. Each record gives: V gene, clone size, J gene, D gene, CDR3 length, CDR3 DNA, CDR3 protein. The D gene is left open where the match is weak. Size values are once, few and many counts, or a class for expanded clones, and some rows have none.

TRBV19,.,TRBJ1-5,.,13,TGTGCCTCCCGGGACACTAGCAATCAGCCCCAGCATTTT,CASRDTSNQPQHF
TRBV7-9,.,TRBJ2-5,.,13,TGTGCCAGCAGCTTAGAGAGGGGGACCCTCCAGTACTTC,CASSLERGTLQYF
TRBV7-9,.,TRBJ1-2,.,14,TGTGCCAGCAGCTCCGACAGGCTGATCTATGGCTACACCTTC,CASSSDRLIYGYTF
TRBV13,.,TRBJ2-7,TRBD2,19,TGTGCCAGCAGCTTGTCCGGGACTAGCGGGGGGCCGGGGGGGTCCGAGCAGTACTTC,CASSLSGTSGGPGGSEQYF
TRBV12-1,.,TRBJ1-6,.,13,TGTGCCAGCAGGCGAAAATATAATTCACCCCTCCACTTT,CASRRKYNSPLHF
TRBV6-1,.,TRBJ2-2,.,15,TGTGCCAGCAGTCCCTGGGACATTAACACCGGGGAGCTGTTTTTT,CASSPWDINTGELFF
TRBV9,once,TRBJ2-3,TRBD2,16,TGTGCCAGCAGCGCAAAACTAGCGGCTAGCACAGATACGCAGTATTTT,CASSAKLAASTDTQYF
TRBV11-2,.,TRBJ1-2,.,15,TGTGCCAGCAGCTTAGAGGCAGCGTCTAACTATGGCTACACCTTC,CASSLEAASNYGYTF
TRBV6-6,once,TRBJ1-5,.,15,TGTGCCAGCAGTTACTCTCGAGGGTTGGGTCAGCCCCAGCATTTT,CASSYSRGLGQPQHF
TRBV2,.,TRBJ2-1,TRBD2,12,TGTGCCACCGGGACTAGCGGCAATGAGCAGTTCTTC,CATGTSGNEQFF
TRBV6-5,.,TRBJ2-7,.,15,TGTGCCAGCAGTTACTTCACAGGGAGCTCCTACGAGCAGTACTTC,CASSYFTGSSYEQYF
TRBV6-1,.,TRBJ2-3,.,15,TGTGCCAGCATGGGCCGGCTAGCTGCCACAGATACGCAGTATTTT,CASMGRLAATDTQYF
TRBV5-5,.,TRBJ1-1,.,14,TGTGCCAGCAGCCTTCCTCGGACAGACGATGAAGCTTTCTTT,CASSLPRTDDEAFF
TRBV7-8,.,TRBJ2-5,TRBD2,17,TGTGCCAGCAGCCCGCGTCTGAGCGGGGGGTACCAAGAGACCCAGTACTTC,CASSPRLSGGYQETQYF
TRBV30,.,TRBJ2-6,.,12,TGTGCCAGCGAGTCTGGGGCCAACGTCCTGACTTTC,CASESGANVLTF
TRBV10-3,.,TRBJ2-7,TRBD2,13,TGTGCCACACTAGCGGGGGTTTCTTACGAGCAGTACTTC,CATLAGVSYEQYF
TRBV7-2,once,TRBJ2-7,.,11,TGTGCCAGCAGTATAACCTACGAGCAGTACTTC,CASSITYEQYF
TRBV12-1,.,TRBJ1-2,.,17,TGTGCCAGCAGCTTCCACGGGACAGGCAAAACTAACTATGGCTACACCTTC,CASSFHGTGKTNYGYTF
TRBV29-1,.,TRBJ2-3,TRBD2,13,TGCAGCGTCCCCGGACTAGCTACAGATACGCAGTATTTT,CSVPGLATDTQYF
TRBV4-1,.,TRBJ2-5,TRBD2,17,TGCGCCAGCAGCCAAGAAGAGCGTAGCGGGGTACAAGAGACCCAGTACTTC,CASSQEERSGVQETQYF
TRBV4-2,once,TRBJ2-7,TRBD2,15,TGTGCCAGCACACGGGAAACCGGGACTAGCGACGAGCAGTACTTC,CASTRETGTSDEQYF
TRBV7-9,.,TRBJ1-2,TRBD1,14,TGTGCCAGCAGCCCGGGACAGCCCCTTTATGGCTACACCTTC,CASSPGQPLYGYTF
TRBV19,.,TRBJ2-6,.,14,TGTGCCAGTAGCTCCCGCTCTGGGGCCAACGTCCTGACTTTC,CASSSRSGANVLTF